The 16 T cell receptor beta chains given below trace back to one sample, sequenced in a study of regulatory T cells in long-lasting Graves disease. Building the TCR beta libraries relied on iRepertoire HTBI primers, and CDR3 regions underwent Arm-PCR. TCRdb re-derived calls from the multiplex PCR reads in MiXCR, one entry per CDR3 protein. The sample records 420,000 or so distinct CDR3 sequences, around 15% being singletons. The time point here: newly diagnosed GD, antithyroid drugs for less than 3 months. Researchers made the TCR library from RNA that was extracted from PBMCs. This sample also belongs to another study, concerning T cells in Graves' hyperthyroidism and ophthalmopathy.

Sample: peripheral blood mononuclear cells (PBMCs), taken at new diagnosis, from a patient treated with antithyroid drugs. These receptors originate from a woman in her late teens or twenties with Graves disease.

The J gene is TRBJ1-2, the V gene TRBV27; 9 nucleotides agree with TRBD1. Per the germline V gene, CDR1 is MNHEY and CDR2 is SMNVEV (reference sequence). The CDR3 contains 15 residues. V shed 5 bases and J 7 bases; nucleotides not matched to a gene: 11. In nucleotides, the CDR3 is TGTGCCAGCAGTGCTCGGGACAGGGTACCGGGTGGCTACACCTTC. This codes for CASSARDRVPGGYTF.

This clonotype has only one observation. A much bigger clone sits one base away, suggesting this may be a read error. This chain uses TRBV5-1 with TRBJ2-1; tentative D call: TRBD2 (6 bases). This CDR3 region has 17 residues. V dropped 0 bases and J dropped 10 bases, with 23 bases sitting between them. Per germline, CDR1 SGHRS and CDR2 YFSETQ. The CDR3 region has the DNA TGCGCCAGCAGCTTGGGCTTACGGGGGTCAACACTCTACGAGCAGTTCTTC. Encoded protein: CASSLGLRGSTLYEQFF.

This rearrangement joins TRBV9 to TRBJ1-5; D is ambiguous. The CDR3 loop spans 14 amino acids. The V gene's germline CDR1 is SGDLS and CDR2 YYNGEE. The ends were cut back, 4 bases at V and 6 bases at J, with 14 bases in the middle. In DNA form, the CDR3 reads TGTGCCAGCAGCCTCGAGGACCTCGGTCAGCCCCAGCATTTT. As protein: CASSLEDLGQPQHF.

This clonotype was recorded at least ten times. This chain uses TRBV15 with TRBJ1-3; the D is unclear. This CDR3 is built from 15 residues. Germline V gene lookup returns CDR1 LNHNV and CDR2 YYDKDF (reference sequence). V was shortened by 0 bases and J by 4 bases, with 10 bases between the two germline ends. The CDR3 DNA reads as TGTGCCACCAGCAGAGATCGAGGGCCAGGAAACACCATATATTTT. It translates to CATSRDRGPGNTIYF.

On this clonotype itself: The conserved phenylalanine or tryptophan is not found at the CDR3 terminus, so this likely reflects a read error. The CDR3 coding sequence is TGTGCCAGCAGCTTAAACTCCCGACTAGCGGGAGTATCAGATAGGCAGTATGTT. This codes for CASSLNSRLAGVSDRQYV. This sequence joins TRBV11-2 and TRBJ2-3; 12 bases align to TRBD2. CDR3 size: 18 residues. Germline CDR1 and CDR2: SGHAT and FQNNGV.

This clonotype appeared many times. The junction does not match germline at one end; this may be a read error. This rearrangement joins TRBV12-3 or TRBV12-4 to TRBJ1-2; 7 positions agree with TRBD1. The CDR3 is made up of 13 amino acids. The CDR3: CASSPGTDYGYTF. The DNA for the CDR3 is TGCGCCAGCAGCCCTGGGACAGACTATGGCTACACCTTC.

This clonotype has only a few counts. The J gene is TRBJ2-2, the V gene TRBV5-6; no definite D call. This CDR3 region has 20 residues. Germline CDR1 SGHDT, CDR2 YYEEEE. V was cut by 0 bases and J by 0 bases, with 21 bases left in between. CDR3 nucleotide sequence: TGTGCCAGCAGCTTGGTCGGGTGGGTAGAATTTGTCGCGAACACCGGGGAGCTGTTTTTT. This gives the protein CASSLVGWVEFVANTGELFF.

The rearrangement joins TRBV12-3 or TRBV12-4 to TRBJ2-4; TRBD2 agrees at 11 bases. The CDR3 has 20 amino acids. V trimming: 4 bases; J trimming: 0 bases; junction bases outside the gene matches: 14. The CDR3: CASSSTGVAGGVQAKNIQYF. The CDR3 DNA follows: TGTGCCAGCAGTTCAACAGGGGTAGCGGGAGGGGTGCAAGCCAAAAACATTCAGTACTTC.

With respect to this clonotype: The junction departs from germline at one end; a sequencing error may be responsible. The CDR3 nucleotides read TGTGCCAGCACCGTAGGACCGGGGTTTCGATCTACTAGCGGTTTGCAAGATACCCAGTACTTC. This gives the protein CASTVGPGFRSTSGLQDTQYF. The V and J genes are TRBV9 and TRBJ2-5, with 8 bases lining up with TRBD2. The CDR3 consists of 21 residues. Looked up from germline, CDR1 is SGDLS and CDR2 is YYNGEE.

This clonotype was seen more than once but under ten times. The chain uses TRBV4-3 and TRBJ2-2, with 11 bases lining up with TRBD2. The CDR3 consists of 17 residues. Germline CDR1 is LGHNA and CDR2 is YSLEER. J gave up 3 bases and V 0 bases, and 3 bases lay outside the gene matches. The CDR3 region has the DNA TGCGCCAGCAGCCAAGATTTAGCGGGAGGGGACACCGGGGAGCTGTTTTTT. It specifies CASSQDLAGGDTGELFF.

This clonotype has a count of ten or more. V and J are TRBV12-3 or TRBV12-4 and TRBJ2-1; D remains ambiguous. The CDR3 totals 15 residues. With 7 bases removed from V and 0 bases from J, the gap between germline ends came to 13 bases. The CDR3: CASKMALSSYNEQFF. In DNA form, the CDR3 reads TGTGCCAGCAAAATGGCTTTGAGCTCCTACAATGAGCAGTTCTTC.

This clonotype has at least ten counts. This chain connects TRBV20-1 to TRBJ2-7, with TRBD1 identical over 10 bases. This CDR3 has 13 amino acids. The germline V gene has CDR1 DFQATT and CDR2 SNEGSKA (reference sequence). Trimming took 6 bases from V and 3 from J; bases not matched to a gene: 5. CDR3 DNA: TGCAGTGCCAGGGACAGGGGAGACTACGAGCAGTACTTC. Its protein is CSARDRGDYEQYF.

In this sample, this clonotype turned up a few times. V is TRBV5-1 and J is TRBJ2-5, with TRBD2 matching over 9 bases. The CDR3 sequence is 13 residues long. Looked up from germline, CDR1 is SGHRS and CDR2 is YFSETQ. V shed 8 bases, J shed 3 bases, and the junction held 5 bases outside the gene matches. The CDR3 sequence is CASKRLAEETQYF. The CDR3 DNA sequence: TGCGCCAGTAAAAGACTAGCGGAAGAGACCCAGTACTTC.

This clonotype showed up many times. The J gene is TRBJ2-5, the V gene TRBV28; D remains ambiguous. Trimming left V 4 bases short and J 3 bases short, with 12 bases between. Germline loops: CDR1 MDHEN, CDR2 SYDVKM. The CDR3 is 14 residues long. The CDR3 nucleotides are TGTGCCAGCAGTTCTGTGGTGATGGAAGAGACCCAGTACTTC. Its translation is CASSSVVMEETQYF.

In this sample, this clonotype turned up many times. The chain joins TRBV29-1 to TRBJ1-1; the D is unclear. This CDR3 is 14 amino acids long. V lost 7 bases to trimming and J lost 1 base, with 16 bases between them. Germline assignment: CDR1 SQVTM and CDR2 ANQGSEA. The CDR3 DNA reads TGCAGCGCGGAAACGGGAGGTTCGAACACTGAAGCTTTCTTT. Encoded protein: CSAETGGSNTEAFF.

In regard to this clonotype: A single base separates this from a much larger clone, so it may be a read error. V usage is TRBV6-1 and J usage is TRBJ1-5; D gene unclear. The CDR3 spans 14 residues. Deletions cut 3 bases from V and 0 bases from J, with 6 bases between. Germline values: CDR1 MNHNS, CDR2 SASEGT. CDR3 nucleotides: TGTGCCAGCAGTGAGTTTTATAGCAATCAGCCCCAGCATTTT. This codes for CASSEFYSNQPQHF.